This paragraph reports one T cell receptor (beta chain). These data come from a study of blood T cell repertoires in COVID-19. The CDR3 contains 14 residues. Germline loops: CDR1 MDHEN, CDR2 SYDVKM. J gave up 8 bases and V 3 bases, and 8 bases lay outside the gene matches. Only in-frame clones appear in the TCRdb table, and some are missing; sequencing was by immunoSEQ multiplex PCR. The sample records roughly 180,000 clones, 60% to 80% being singletons. Sequenced sample: peripheral blood. The J gene is TRBJ1-2, the V gene TRBV28, with 8 bases fitting TRBD1. The receptor comes from a man aged 55 to 69 with active or convalescent COVID-19. CDR3 sequence reads: CASSLGQGAPGYTF. CDR3 nucleotide sequence: TGTGCCAGCAGTTTGGGGCAGGGGGCGCCAGGCTACACCTTC.